The T cell receptor (beta chain) described here comes from a study of blood T cell repertoires in COVID-19. Data came from immunoSEQ multiplex PCR; TCRdb stores just in-frame clones and leaves some out. In the table there are around 200,000 clones, 80% to 90% of which are singletons. V lost 1 base and J lost 1, with 8 bases in between. The CDR3 loop spans 14 amino acids. The germline CDR1 and CDR2 sequences are MNHNS and SASEGT. The sequenced sample was peripheral blood. This clonotype originated in a man aged 50 to 59 with active or convalescent COVID-19. This sequence joins TRBV6-1 and TRBJ2-7, with D uncertain. This CDR3 is CASSEVSVSYEQYF. The CDR3 DNA sequence: TGTGCCAGCAGTGAAGTTTCAGTTTCCTACGAGCAGTACTTC.